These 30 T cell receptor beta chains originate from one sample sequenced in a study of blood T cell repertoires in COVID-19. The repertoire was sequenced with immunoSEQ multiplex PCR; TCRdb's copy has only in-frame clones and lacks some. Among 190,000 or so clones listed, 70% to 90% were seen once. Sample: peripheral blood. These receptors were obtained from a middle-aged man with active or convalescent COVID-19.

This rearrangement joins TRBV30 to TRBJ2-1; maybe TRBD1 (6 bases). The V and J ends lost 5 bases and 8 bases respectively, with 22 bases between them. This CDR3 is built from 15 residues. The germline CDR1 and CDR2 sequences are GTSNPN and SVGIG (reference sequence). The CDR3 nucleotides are TGTGCCTGGCTCAGGGGAAGGCGGTTTGGGGATGAGCAGTTCTTC. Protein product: CAWLRGRRFGDEQFF.

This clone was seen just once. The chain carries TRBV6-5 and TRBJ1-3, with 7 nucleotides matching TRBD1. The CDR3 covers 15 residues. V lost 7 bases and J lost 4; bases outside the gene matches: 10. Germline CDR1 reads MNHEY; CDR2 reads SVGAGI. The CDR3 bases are TGTGCCAGCAAAAGACAGGGTGGACGGGGAAACACCATATATTTT. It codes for CASKRQGGRGNTIYF.

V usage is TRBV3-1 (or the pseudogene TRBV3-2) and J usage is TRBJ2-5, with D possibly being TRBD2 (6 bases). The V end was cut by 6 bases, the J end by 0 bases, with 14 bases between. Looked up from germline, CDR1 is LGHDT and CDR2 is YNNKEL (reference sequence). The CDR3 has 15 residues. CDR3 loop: CASRMGGSYQETQYF. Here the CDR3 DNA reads TGTGCCAGCAGAATGGGGGGTTCGTACCAAGAGACCCAGTACTTC.

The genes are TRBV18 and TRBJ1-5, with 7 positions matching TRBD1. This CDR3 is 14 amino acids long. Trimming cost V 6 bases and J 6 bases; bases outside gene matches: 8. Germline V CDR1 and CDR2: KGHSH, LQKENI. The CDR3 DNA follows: TGTGCCAGCTCTCCCGACAGGGCTGCTCAGCCCCAGCATTTT. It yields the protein CASSPDRAAQPQHF.

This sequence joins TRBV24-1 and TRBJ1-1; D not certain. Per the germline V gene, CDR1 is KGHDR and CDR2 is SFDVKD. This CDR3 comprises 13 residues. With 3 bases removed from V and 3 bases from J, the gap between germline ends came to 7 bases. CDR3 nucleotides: TGTGCCACCAGTGATCTGGAGGACACTGAAGCTTTCTTT. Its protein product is CATSDLEDTEAFF.

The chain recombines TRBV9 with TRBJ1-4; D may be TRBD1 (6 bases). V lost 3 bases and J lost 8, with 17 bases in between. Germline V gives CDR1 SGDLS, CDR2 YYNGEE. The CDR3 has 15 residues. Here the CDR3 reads CASSASTGGAEKLFF. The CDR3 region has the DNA TGTGCCAGCAGCGCCTCGACCGGGGGGGCCGAAAAACTGTTTTTT.

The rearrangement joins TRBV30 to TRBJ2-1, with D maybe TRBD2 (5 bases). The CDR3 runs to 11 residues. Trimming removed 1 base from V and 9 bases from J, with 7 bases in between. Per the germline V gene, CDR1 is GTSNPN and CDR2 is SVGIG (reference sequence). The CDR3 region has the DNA TGTGCCTGGAGTGCCGAGGGTGAGCAGTTCTTC. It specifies CAWSAEGEQFF.

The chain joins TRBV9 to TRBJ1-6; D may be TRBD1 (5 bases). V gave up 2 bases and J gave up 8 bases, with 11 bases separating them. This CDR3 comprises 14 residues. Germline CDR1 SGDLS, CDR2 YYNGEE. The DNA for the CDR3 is TGTGCCAGCAGCGTGCAGGGTTCGGATTCACCCCTCCACTTT. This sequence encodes CASSVQGSDSPLHF.

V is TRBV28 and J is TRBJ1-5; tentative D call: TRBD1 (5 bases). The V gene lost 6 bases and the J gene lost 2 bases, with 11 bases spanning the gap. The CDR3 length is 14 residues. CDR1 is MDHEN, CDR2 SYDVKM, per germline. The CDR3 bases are TGTGCCAGCAGGCCTACAGGACGCAATCAGCCCCAGCATTTT. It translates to CASRPTGRNQPQHF.

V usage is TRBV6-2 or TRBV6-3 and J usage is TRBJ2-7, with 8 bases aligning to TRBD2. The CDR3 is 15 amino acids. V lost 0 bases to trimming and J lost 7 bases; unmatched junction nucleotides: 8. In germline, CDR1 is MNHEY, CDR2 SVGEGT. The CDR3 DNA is TGTGCCAGCAGTTACTCCCGGGGGGGGGCCTTGGAGCAGTACTTC. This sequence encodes CASSYSRGGALEQYF.

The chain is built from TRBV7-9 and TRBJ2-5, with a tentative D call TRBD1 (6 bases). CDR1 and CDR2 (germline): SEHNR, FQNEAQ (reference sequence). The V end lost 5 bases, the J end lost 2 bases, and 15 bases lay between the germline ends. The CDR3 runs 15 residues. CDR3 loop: CASSIGQQRQETQYF. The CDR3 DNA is TGTGCCAGCAGCATAGGACAGCAAAGACAAGAGACCCAGTACTTC.

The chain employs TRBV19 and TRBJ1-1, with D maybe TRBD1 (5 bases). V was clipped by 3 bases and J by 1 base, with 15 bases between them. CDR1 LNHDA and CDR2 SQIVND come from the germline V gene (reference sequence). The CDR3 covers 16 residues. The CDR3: CASSIDGGVSNTEAFF. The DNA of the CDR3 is TGTGCCAGTAGTATCGACGGGGGGGTTTCGAACACTGAAGCTTTCTTT.

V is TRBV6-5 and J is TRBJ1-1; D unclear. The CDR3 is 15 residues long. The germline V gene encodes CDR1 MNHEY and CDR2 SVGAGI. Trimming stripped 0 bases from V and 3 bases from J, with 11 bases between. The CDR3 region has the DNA TGTGCCAGCAGTTACTCCCGCGGATGGGACACTGAAGCTTTCTTT. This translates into CASSYSRGWDTEAFF.

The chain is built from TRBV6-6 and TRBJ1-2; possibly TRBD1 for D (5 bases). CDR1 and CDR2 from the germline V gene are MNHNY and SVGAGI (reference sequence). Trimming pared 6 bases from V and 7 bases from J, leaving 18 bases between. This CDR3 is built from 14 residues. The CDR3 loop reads CASSQWGGDGGYTF. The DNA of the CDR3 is TGTGCCAGCAGCCAATGGGGGGGGGATGGTGGCTACACCTTC.

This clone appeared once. CDR3 sequence (DNA): TGTGCCAGCATACCGGGGGCTAATGAAAAACTGTTTTTT. Protein sequence: CASIPGANEKLFF. This rearrangement joins TRBV2 to TRBJ1-4; maybe TRBD1 (5 bases). Trimming pared 7 bases from V and 3 bases from J, leaving 9 bases between. The CDR3 is made up of 13 amino acids. Germline V gene data show CDR1 as SNHLY and CDR2 as FYNNEI.

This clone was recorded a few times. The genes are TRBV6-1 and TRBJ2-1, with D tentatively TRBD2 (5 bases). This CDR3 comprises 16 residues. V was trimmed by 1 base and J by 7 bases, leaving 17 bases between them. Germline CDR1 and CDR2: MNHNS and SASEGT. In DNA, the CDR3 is TGTGCCAGCAGTGAAGTGATCGGGGTGGGTAGAAATGAGCAGTTCTTC. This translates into CASSEVIGVGRNEQFF.

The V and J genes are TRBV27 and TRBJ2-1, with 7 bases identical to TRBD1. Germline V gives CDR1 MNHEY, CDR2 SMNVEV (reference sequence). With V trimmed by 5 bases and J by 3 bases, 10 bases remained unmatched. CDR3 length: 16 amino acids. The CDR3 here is CASSPPGQGDYNEQFF. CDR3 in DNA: TGTGCCAGCAGTCCTCCGGGGCAGGGGGACTACAATGAGCAGTTCTTC.

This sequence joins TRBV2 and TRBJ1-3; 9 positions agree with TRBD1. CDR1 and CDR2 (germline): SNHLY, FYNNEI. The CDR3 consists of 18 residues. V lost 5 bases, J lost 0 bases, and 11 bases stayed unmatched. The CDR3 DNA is TGTGCCAGCAGTCGTCCCGGGACAGGGCAGAGCTCTGGAAACACCATATATTTT. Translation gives CASSRPGTGQSSGNTIYF.

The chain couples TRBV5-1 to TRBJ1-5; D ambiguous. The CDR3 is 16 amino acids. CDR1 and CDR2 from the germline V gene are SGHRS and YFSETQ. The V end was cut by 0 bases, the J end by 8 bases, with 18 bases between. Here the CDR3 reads CASSLGRRLGVEPQHF. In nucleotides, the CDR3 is TGCGCCAGCAGCTTGGGGAGGAGGTTGGGAGTGGAGCCCCAGCATTTT.

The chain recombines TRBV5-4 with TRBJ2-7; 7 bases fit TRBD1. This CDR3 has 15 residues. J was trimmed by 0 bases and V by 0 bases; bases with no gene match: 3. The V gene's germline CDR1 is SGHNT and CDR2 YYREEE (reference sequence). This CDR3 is CASSLEGTASYEQYF. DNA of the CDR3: TGTGCCAGCAGCTTGGAGGGGACAGCCTCCTACGAGCAGTACTTC.

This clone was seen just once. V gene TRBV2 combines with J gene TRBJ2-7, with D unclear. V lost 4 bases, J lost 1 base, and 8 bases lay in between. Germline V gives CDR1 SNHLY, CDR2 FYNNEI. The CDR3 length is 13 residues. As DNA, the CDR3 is TGTGCCAGCAGTGTACAGCCTTCCTACGAGCAGTACTTC. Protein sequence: CASSVQPSYEQYF.

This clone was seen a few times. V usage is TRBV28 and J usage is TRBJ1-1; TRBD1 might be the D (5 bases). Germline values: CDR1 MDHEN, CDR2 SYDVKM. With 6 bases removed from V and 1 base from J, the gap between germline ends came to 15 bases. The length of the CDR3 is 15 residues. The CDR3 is CASSNGGARNTEAFF. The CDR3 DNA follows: TGTGCCAGCAGCAACGGCGGGGCAAGGAACACTGAAGCTTTCTTT.

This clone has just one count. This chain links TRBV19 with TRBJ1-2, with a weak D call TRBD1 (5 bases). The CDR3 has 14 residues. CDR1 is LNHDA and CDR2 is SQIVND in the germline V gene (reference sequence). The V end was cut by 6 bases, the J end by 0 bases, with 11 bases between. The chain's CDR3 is CASRQMGPNYGYTF. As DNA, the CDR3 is TGTGCCAGTAGGCAGATGGGGCCTAACTATGGCTACACCTTC.

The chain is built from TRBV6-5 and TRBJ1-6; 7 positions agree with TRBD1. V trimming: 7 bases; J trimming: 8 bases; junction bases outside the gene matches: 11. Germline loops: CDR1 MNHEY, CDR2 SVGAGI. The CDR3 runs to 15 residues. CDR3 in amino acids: CASITGTAVDSPLHF. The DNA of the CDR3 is TGTGCCAGCATCACGGGGACAGCGGTGGATTCACCCCTCCACTTT.

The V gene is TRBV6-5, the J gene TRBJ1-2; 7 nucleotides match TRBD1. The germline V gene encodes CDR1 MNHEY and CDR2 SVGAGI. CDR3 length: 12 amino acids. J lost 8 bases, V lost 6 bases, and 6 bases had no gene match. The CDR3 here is CASSQGVEGYTF. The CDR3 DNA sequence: TGTGCCAGCAGCCAGGGGGTAGAAGGCTACACCTTC.

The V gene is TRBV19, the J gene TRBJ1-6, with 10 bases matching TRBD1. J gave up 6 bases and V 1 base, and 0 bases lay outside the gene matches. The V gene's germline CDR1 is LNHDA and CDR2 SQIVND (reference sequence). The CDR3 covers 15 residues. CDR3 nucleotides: TGTGCCAGTAGTATAGGGGACAGGGGTAATTCACCCCTCCACTTT. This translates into CASSIGDRGNSPLHF.

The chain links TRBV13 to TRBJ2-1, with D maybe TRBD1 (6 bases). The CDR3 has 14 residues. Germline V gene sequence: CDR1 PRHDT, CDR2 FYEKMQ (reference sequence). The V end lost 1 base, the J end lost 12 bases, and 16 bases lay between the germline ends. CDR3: CASSLAAGATLQFF. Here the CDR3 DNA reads TGTGCCAGCAGCTTAGCGGCAGGGGCGACGTTGCAGTTCTTC.

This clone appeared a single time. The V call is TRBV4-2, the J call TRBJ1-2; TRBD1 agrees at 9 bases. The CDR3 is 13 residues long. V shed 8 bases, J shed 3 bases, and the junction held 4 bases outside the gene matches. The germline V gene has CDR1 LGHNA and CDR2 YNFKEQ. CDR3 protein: CASARDRDYGYTF. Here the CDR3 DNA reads TGTGCCAGCGCTCGGGACAGGGACTATGGCTACACCTTC.

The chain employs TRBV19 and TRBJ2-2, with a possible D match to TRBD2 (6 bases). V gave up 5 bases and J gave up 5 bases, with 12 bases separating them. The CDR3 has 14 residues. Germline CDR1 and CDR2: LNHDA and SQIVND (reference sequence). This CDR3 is CASSGWRETGELFF. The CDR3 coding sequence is TGTGCCAGTAGTGGGTGGAGGGAAACCGGGGAGCTGTTTTTT.

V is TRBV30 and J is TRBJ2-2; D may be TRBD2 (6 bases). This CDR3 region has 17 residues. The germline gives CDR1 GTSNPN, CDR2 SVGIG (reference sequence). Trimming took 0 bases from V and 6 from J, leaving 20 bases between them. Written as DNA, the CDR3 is TGTGCCTGGAGTGTACTTTGGGTGGGACTGGAGCCCGGGGAGCTGTTTTTT. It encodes CAWSVLWVGLEPGELFF.